These 22 T cell receptor beta chains were all obtained from the same sample, sequenced in a study of CD8 T cells in ankylosing spondylitis. TCRdb re-analysed the 5' RACE reads in MiXCR, keeping a single row per CDR3 protein. The repertoire has 31,000 or so distinct CDR3 sequences, about 31% of them found once; the top ten carry about 41%. What was sequenced was synovial fluid, either unsorted or a sorted T cell fraction (not recorded which). Receptors originate from a male donor with ankylosing spondylitis.

This clonotype occurred a few times. J is TRBJ1-2 and V is TRBV5-1; no firm D call. The CDR3 is 14 residues long. Trimming took 5 bases from V and 2 from J, leaving 13 bases between them. Per the germline V gene, CDR1 is SGHRS and CDR2 is YFSETQ. The CDR3 DNA follows: TGCGCCAGCAGTCAAATGTCAGACAACTATGGCTACACCTTC. The encoded protein is CASSQMSDNYGYTF.

CDR3 amino acids: CASSPEEGFSGNTIYF. CDR3 nucleotide sequence: TGTGCCAGCAGCCCCGAGGAGGGATTCTCTGGAAACACCATATATTTT. The chain uses TRBV4-2 and TRBJ1-3; the D is unclear. Deletions cut 4 bases from V and 0 bases from J, with 13 bases between. CDR1 and CDR2 (germline): LGHNA, YNFKEQ. The CDR3 sequence is 16 residues long.

The chain links TRBV27 to TRBJ1-6; 11 nucleotides line up with TRBD1. This CDR3 comprises 16 residues. CDR1 and CDR2 from the germline V gene are MNHEY and SMNVEV (reference sequence). V was pared by 4 bases and J by 9 bases, with 8 bases of the junction left unmatched. CDR3 in amino acids: CASSSGTGGKTSPLHF. The DNA of the CDR3 is TGTGCCAGCAGTTCCGGGACAGGGGGTAAAACTTCACCCCTCCACTTT.

The chain carries TRBV19 and TRBJ2-1, with TRBD1 identical over 7 bases. The CDR3 sequence is 17 residues long. Germline trimming cut 1 base from V and 9 bases from J; bases unmatched to any gene: 15. The germline CDR1 and CDR2 sequences are LNHDA and SQIVND (reference sequence). The CDR3 region has the DNA TGTGCCAGTAGTATAGTAGGGGGCAGCGCAGGGTTAAGTGAGCAGTTCTTC. Its protein product is CASSIVGGSAGLSEQFF.

This clonotype was found a few times. The CDR3 coding sequence is TGCGCCAGCAGAGACTTCTCCAATGAGCAGTTCTTC. Encoded protein: CASRDFSNEQFF. This rearrangement joins TRBV4-1 to TRBJ2-1; D is unclear. The length of the CDR3 is 12 residues. Trimming shortened V by 6 bases and J by 6 bases, and 9 bases separated the two germline ends. The germline V gene has CDR1 MGHRA and CDR2 YSYEKL.

This clonotype came up many times. The chain recombines TRBV7-9 with TRBJ2-1; unclear D gene. The germline CDR1 and CDR2 sequences are SEHNR and FQNEAQ (reference sequence). This CDR3 has 18 residues. V lost 1 base and J lost 8, with 24 bases in between. The CDR3 region is CASSLGPVGSLTWYEQFF. The CDR3 coding sequence is TGTGCCAGCAGCTTAGGGCCGGTTGGCTCCCTAACTTGGTATGAGCAGTTCTTC.

This clonotype qualifies as medium-sized. The chain uses TRBV12-3 or TRBV12-4 and TRBJ2-1, with 10 bases lining up with TRBD2. Unmatched junction bases numbered 9, after V lost 4 bases and J lost 9 bases. The CDR3 sequence is 15 residues long. The CDR3 protein is CASSSEAGGPVEQFF. The DNA for the CDR3 is TGTGCCAGCAGTTCAGAAGCGGGAGGGCCGGTTGAGCAGTTCTTC.

This clonotype was picked up one time. This sequence joins TRBV6-1 and TRBJ2-3; D possibly corresponds to TRBD1 (5 bases). The CDR3 contains 16 residues. V gave up 6 bases and J gave up 2 bases, with 18 bases separating them. The V gene's germline CDR1 is MNHNS and CDR2 SASEGT. CDR3 sequence reads: CASSGLLTVSTDTQYF. In nucleotides, the CDR3 is TGTGCCAGCAGCGGGTTGCTGACAGTCTCCACAGATACGCAGTATTTT.

This clonotype was seen only a few times. The rearrangement joins TRBV7-6 to TRBJ2-3; 12 bases fit TRBD2. Per germline, CDR1 SGHVS and CDR2 FNYEAQ. The CDR3 loop spans 14 amino acids. The J segment lost 5 bases and the V segment lost 5 bases, leaving 2 bases of the junction unmatched. For the CDR3, the DNA is TGTGCCAGCAGCCAGACTAGCGGGAGAGATACGCAGTATTTT. The encoded protein is CASSQTSGRDTQYF.

There are a few counts of this clonotype. The V gene is TRBV7-9, the J gene TRBJ2-7; 8 positions match TRBD1. Germline CDR1 and CDR2: SEHNR and FQNEAQ (reference sequence). V trimming: 5 bases; J trimming: 6 bases; junction bases outside the gene matches: 9. The CDR3 consists of 14 residues. CDR3 amino acids: CASSLDRVEFEQYF. CDR3 DNA: TGTGCCAGCAGCCTGGACAGGGTCGAGTTCGAGCAGTACTTC. Full variable domain (remainder filled in from reference TRBV7-9 and TRBJ2-7): DTGVSQNPRHKITKRGQNVTFRCDPISEHNRLYWYRQTLGQGPEFLTYFQNEAQLEKSRLLSDRFSAERPKGSFSTLEIQRTEQGDSAMYLCASSLDRVEFEQYFGPGTRLTVT.

The chain carries TRBV6-1 and TRBJ2-7; TRBD1 agrees at 7 bases. The V gene's germline CDR1 is MNHNS and CDR2 SASEGT. J was trimmed by 0 bases and V by 6 bases; bases with no gene match: 14. The CDR3 extends over 17 amino acids. The CDR3 is CASSAKTGAVSSYEQYF. The CDR3 nucleotides read TGTGCCAGCAGCGCCAAAACAGGGGCCGTCAGCTCCTACGAGCAGTACTTC.

This clonotype was observed many times. J is TRBJ1-5 and V is TRBV5-1, with D hard to call. Germline V gives CDR1 SGHRS, CDR2 YFSETQ. Trimming stripped 4 bases from V and 10 bases from J, with 15 bases between. The CDR3 contains 13 residues. CDR3 residues: CASSPEVGEPQHF. The DNA of the CDR3 is TGCGCCAGCAGCCCGGAGGTCGGAGAACCCCAGCATTTT.

The chain combines TRBV20-1 with TRBJ2-3; 10 bases line up with TRBD2. V lost 0 bases, J lost 6 bases, and 18 bases stayed unmatched. The CDR3 spans 19 residues. The germline V gene has CDR1 DFQATT and CDR2 SNEGSKA (reference sequence). CDR3 sequence (DNA): TGCAGTGCTAGAGATACCTTGAGCGGGAGGGCCTTATTTTCGGATACGCAGTATTTT. This sequence encodes CSARDTLSGRALFSDTQYF.

Only a few counts were recorded for this clonotype. The rearrangement links TRBV29-1 to TRBJ1-1, with 9 bases fitting TRBD1. V gave up 2 bases and J gave up 4 bases; unmatched junction bases: 5. Germline values: CDR1 SQVTM, CDR2 ANQGSEA. The length of the CDR3 is 14 residues. The CDR3 loop reads CSVEKGTGSTEAFF. The CDR3 coding sequence is TGCAGCGTTGAAAAAGGGACAGGGTCCACTGAAGCTTTCTTT.

Only a few counts were recorded for this clonotype. The V and J genes are TRBV16 and TRBJ2-2; D is unclear. The germline V gene encodes CDR1 KGHSY and CDR2 FQNENV. V lost 2 bases, J lost 6 bases, and 13 bases lay in between. CDR3 length equals 15 residues. Here the CDR3 reads CASSQRPPGAGELFF. The CDR3 nucleotides read TGTGCCAGCAGCCAACGACCCCCCGGCGCCGGGGAGCTGTTTTTT.

The chain has TRBV7-9 and TRBJ2-7; D may correspond to TRBD1 or TRBD2 (7 bases each). V shed 8 bases and J shed 3 bases, with 20 bases lying between them. Germline loops: CDR1 SEHNR, CDR2 FQNEAQ (reference sequence). This CDR3 is 15 amino acids long. The CDR3 region is CASQALGGTDYEQYF. CDR3 DNA: TGTGCCAGCCAGGCTCTGGGAGGGACAGACTACGAGCAGTACTTC.

This clonotype is termed medium-sized. The chain combines TRBV18 with TRBJ2-1; D is perhaps TRBD2 (6 bases). The germline gives CDR1 KGHSH, CDR2 LQKENI. This CDR3 is built from 17 residues. Between the trimmed V and J ends, which lost 4 bases and 0 bases, there was a span of 16 bases. In nucleotides, the CDR3 is TGTGCCAGCTCACGGACTACTACTAGAGGCTCCTACAATGAGCAGTTCTTC. Protein sequence: CASSRTTTRGSYNEQFF.

The chain combines TRBV5-1 with TRBJ2-7; TRBD2 aligns across 8 bases. The CDR3 totals 13 residues. The germline V gene has CDR1 SGHRS and CDR2 YFSETQ. Unmatched junction bases numbered 4, after V lost 2 bases and J lost 6 bases. The CDR3: CASSFPAGAEQYV. CDR3 coding DNA: TGCGCCAGCAGCTTTCCAGCGGGAGCCGAGCAGTACGTC.

This clonotype was detected many times. The rearrangement joins TRBV29-1 to TRBJ2-1; D uncertain. V lost 5 bases and J lost 10, with 15 bases in between. There are 12 residues in the CDR3. The germline gives CDR1 SQVTM, CDR2 ANQGSEA. CDR3 in amino acids: CSVNYPLGEQFF. In nucleotides, the CDR3 is TGCAGCGTTAACTATCCTCTAGGCGAGCAGTTCTTC.

This clonotype has only a few counts. The J gene is TRBJ2-7, the V gene TRBV7-8; tentatively, D is TRBD1 (6 bases). Germline CDR1 is SGHVS and CDR2 is FQNEAQ. This CDR3 has 15 residues. Trimming shortened V by 1 base and J by 2 bases, and 12 bases separated the two germline ends. CDR3 sequence reads: CASSLVPDSTYEQYF. Written as DNA, the CDR3 is TGTGCCAGCAGCTTAGTCCCGGACAGTACCTACGAGCAGTACTTC.

This clonotype was seen a few times. V gene TRBV4-1 combines with J gene TRBJ2-3; 7 nucleotides align to TRBD2. The junction had 11 bases not matched to a gene; V was cut back by 4 bases and J by 4 bases. The germline gives CDR1 MGHRA, CDR2 YSYEKL. The CDR3 extends over 16 amino acids. The CDR3 sequence: CASSPLPGLKADTQYF. The CDR3 bases are TGCGCCAGCAGCCCACTCCCGGGACTAAAAGCAGATACGCAGTATTTT.

The CDR3, as DNA: TGCGCCAGCAGCCAAGATCAAGGGAGCACTGAAGCTTTCTTT. Translated: CASSQDQGSTEAFF. This chain connects TRBV4-1 to TRBJ1-1; D gene ambiguous. Germline V gene lookup returns CDR1 MGHRA and CDR2 YSYEKL. The CDR3 runs to 14 residues. V was trimmed by 0 bases and J by 4 bases, leaving 9 bases between them.